These 29 T cell receptor beta chains came from one sample sequenced in a study of shared clonotypes between healthy human individuals. Sequencing was performed with immunoSEQ multiplex PCR; in TCRdb, only in-frame clones are kept and a portion is missing. The data contain millions of clones, roughly 94% of them singletons. Sample: naive CD4+ T cells sorted from blood. As for subset: CD45RA+ positively selected. Source of these receptors: a man younger than 35 in good health.

The V gene is TRBV5-1, the J gene TRBJ2-3; 8 bases line up with TRBD2. From germline, CDR1 is SGHRS and CDR2 YFSETQ. The CDR3 has 13 residues. V was pared by 2 bases and J by 5 bases, with 1 base of the junction left unmatched. CDR3 coding DNA: TGCGCCAGCAGCTTCCTAGCGGGAGATACGCAGTATTTT. Translating it yields CASSFLAGDTQYF.

This sequence joins TRBV5-1 and TRBJ1-2, with TRBD1 as a possible D gene (5 bases). Germline lookup yields CDR1 SGHRS and CDR2 YFSETQ. Trimming removed 1 base at V and 4 bases at J, with 14 bases between. The CDR3 is 15 amino acids. CDR3 loop: CASSLSGAGLYGYTF. CDR3 coding DNA: TGCGCCAGCAGCTTGTCCGGGGCAGGGCTCTATGGCTACACCTTC. The variable domain in full, completed from reference TRBV5-1 and TRBJ1-2, reads KAGVTQTPRYLIKTRGQQVTLSCSPISGHRSVSWYQQTPGQGLQFLFEYFSETQRNKGNFPGRFSGRQFSNSRSEMNVSTLELGDSALYLCASSLSGAGLYGYTFGSGTRLTVV.

This rearrangement joins TRBV6-5 to TRBJ2-5; a weak D match, TRBD2 (6 bases). Trimming removed 6 bases at V and 5 bases at J, with 16 bases between. Germline V gene sequence: CDR1 MNHEY, CDR2 SVGAGI. The CDR3 consists of 14 residues. The CDR3 DNA reads TGTGCCAGCAGCCGGGACTTCCTGGGGGAGACCCAGTACTTC. Encoded protein: CASSRDFLGETQYF.

The rearrangement links TRBV7-2 to TRBJ2-1, with 13 bases identical to TRBD2. The CDR3 runs to 18 residues. V dropped 4 bases and J dropped 9; count of bases not matched to a gene: 15. CDR1 and CDR2 (germline): SGHTA, FQGNSA. CDR3 coding DNA: TGTGCCAGCAGCTCGTTCAGACTAGCGGGAGGCCTCGGGGGTGAGCAGTTCTTC. It is translated as CASSSFRLAGGLGGEQFF.

The chain employs TRBV6-1 and TRBJ2-7, with 9 bases identical to TRBD1. Germline values: CDR1 MNHNS, CDR2 SASEGT. The length of the CDR3 is 14 residues. Trimming cost V 7 bases and J 3 bases; bases outside gene matches: 7. The CDR3 spells CASNFPGQGYEQYF. Here the CDR3 DNA reads TGTGCCAGCAACTTTCCGGGACAGGGCTACGAGCAGTACTTC.

J is TRBJ2-3 and V is TRBV10-2; a weak D match, TRBD2 (5 bases). Germline loops: CDR1 WSHSY, CDR2 SAAADI. V lost 6 bases and J lost 3, with 10 bases in between. The length of the CDR3 is 13 residues. The CDR3 region is CASRVAKTDTQYF. Written as DNA, the CDR3 is TGCGCCAGCAGAGTAGCGAAGACAGATACGCAGTATTTT.

The chain couples TRBV7-9 to TRBJ1-3; D might be TRBD1 (5 bases). CDR3 length: 16 amino acids. Trimming removed 5 bases from V and 0 bases from J, with 14 bases in between. Germline lookup yields CDR1 SEHNR and CDR2 FQNEAQ (reference sequence). CDR3 protein: CASSRSGGDSGNTIYF. CDR3 nucleotides: TGTGCCAGCAGCCGCTCGGGAGGGGACTCTGGAAACACCATATATTTT. Based on the CDR3 plus reference TRBV7-9 and TRBJ1-3, the full variable domain is DTGVSQNPRHKITKRGQNVTFRCDPISEHNRLYWYRQTLGQGPEFLTYFQNEAQLEKSRLLSDRFSAERPKGSFSTLEIQRTEQGDSAMYLCASSRSGGDSGNTIYFGEGSWLTVV.

The chain recombines TRBV6-1 with TRBJ1-2; D is ambiguous. Trimming took 6 bases from V and 3 from J, leaving 2 bases between them. The CDR3 runs to 10 residues. Per the germline V gene, CDR1 is MNHNS and CDR2 is SASEGT. The CDR3 reads CASSHYGYTF. As DNA, the CDR3 is TGTGCCAGCAGCCACTATGGCTACACCTTC.

This clone appeared a single time. The identical CDR3 is also encoded by other nucleotide sequences in the sample. This chain uses TRBV9 with TRBJ1-6; tentative D call: TRBD1 (6 bases). Germline assignment: CDR1 SGDLS and CDR2 YYNGEE. The V end lost 2 bases, the J end lost 6 bases, and 9 bases lay between the germline ends. The CDR3 covers 14 residues. CDR3 coding DNA: TGTGCCAGCAGCGTCGGGGACACTAATTCACCCCTCCACTTT. Translation gives CASSVGDTNSPLHF.

The chain links TRBV5-1 to TRBJ2-7; no definite D call. The CDR3 has 15 amino acids. Germline V lookup: CDR1 SGHRS, CDR2 YFSETQ. V lost 0 bases and J lost 2, with 12 bases in between. The CDR3 reads CASSLGALTTYEQYF. In DNA form, the CDR3 reads TGCGCCAGCAGCTTGGGTGCACTCACTACCTACGAGCAGTACTTC.

This chain links TRBV28 with TRBJ1-2; D might be TRBD1 (6 bases). V gave up 1 base and J gave up 1 base, with 10 bases separating them. Germline V gives CDR1 MDHEN, CDR2 SYDVKM. There are 15 residues in the CDR3. CDR3 nucleotides: TGTGCCAGCAGTTTATTGGGGGCAAGTAACTATGGCTACACCTTC. It codes for CASSLLGASNYGYTF.

The chain is built from TRBV19 and TRBJ2-5; the D gene is possibly TRBD1 (6 bases). V was pared by 1 base and J by 1 base, with 16 bases between. Germline V gene sequence: CDR1 LNHDA, CDR2 SQIVND (reference sequence). The CDR3 runs 17 residues. The CDR3 DNA follows: TGTGCCAGTAGTATAGGCGTTGGACAGCTCTTCCAAGAGACCCAGTACTTC. This codes for CASSIGVGQLFQETQYF.

The V call is TRBV30, the J call TRBJ1-5; the D gene is possibly TRBD1 (6 bases). The CDR3 runs to 14 residues. Germline V lookup: CDR1 GTSNPN, CDR2 SVGIG (reference sequence). Trimming took off 5 bases at V and 0 bases at J, with 11 bases between the two ends. CDR3 loop: CAWGQINSNQPQHF. As DNA, the CDR3 is TGTGCCTGGGGACAGATTAATAGCAATCAGCCCCAGCATTTT.

The chain carries TRBV9 and TRBJ1-1; a weak D match, TRBD1 (5 bases). This CDR3 spans 17 amino acids. Germline-derived CDR1 and CDR2 are SGDLS and YYNGEE. V lost 0 bases and J 3 bases, leaving 18 bases between the germline ends. The CDR3 reads CASSVDRDSLEDTEAFF. CDR3 DNA: TGTGCCAGCAGCGTAGATCGGGACTCACTTGAAGACACTGAAGCTTTCTTT. The full variable domain, its missing parts supplied by reference TRBV9 and TRBJ1-1, is DSGVTQTPKHLITATGQRVTLRCSPRSGDLSVYWYQQSLDQGLQFLIQYYNGEERAKGNILERFSAQQFPDLHSELNLSSLELGDSALYFCASSVDRDSLEDTEAFFGQGTRLTVV.

Note on this clone: One junction end does not reproduce the germline sequence, and a read error may be involved. This sequence joins TRBV7-7 and TRBJ2-5, with 11 bases matching TRBD2. Germline assignment: CDR1 SSHAT and CDR2 FNYEAQ (reference sequence). The CDR3 extends over 16 amino acids. The CDR3 loop is CASSRMTSGNQETQYF. The CDR3 DNA reads TGTGCTAGCAGCCGCATGACTAGCGGGAACCAAGAGACCCAGTACTTC.

This sequence joins TRBV10-1 and TRBJ2-3, with D perhaps matching TRBD2 (6 bases). Germline CDR1 reads WNHNN; CDR2 reads SYGVQD (reference sequence). The CDR3 totals 14 residues. The V end lost 4 bases, the J end lost 2 bases, and 10 bases lay between the germline ends. The CDR3 here is CASSGGAATDTQYF. The CDR3 coding sequence is TGCGCCAGCAGTGGCGGGGCAGCCACAGATACGCAGTATTTT.

Of note for this clone: Other DNA variants within this sample encode the same CDR3. The chain combines TRBV5-1 with TRBJ1-1, with 8 bases matching TRBD1. The CDR3 is made up of 14 amino acids. The junction had 2 bases not matched to a gene; V was cut back by 3 bases and J by 1 base. Germline assignment: CDR1 SGHRS and CDR2 YFSETQ. Here the CDR3 reads CASSSGTGNTEAFF. As DNA, the CDR3 is TGCGCCAGCAGCTCGGGGACAGGGAACACTGAAGCTTTCTTT.

The chain is built from TRBV5-4 and TRBJ2-1; TRBD1 agrees at 7 bases. The CDR3 extends over 15 amino acids. Germline CDR1 and CDR2: SGHNT and YYREEE (reference sequence). Unmatched junction bases numbered 6, after V lost 0 bases and J lost 6 bases. The CDR3 is CASSLGQGILNEQFF. CDR3 nucleotide sequence: TGTGCCAGCAGCTTGGGACAGGGTATACTCAATGAGCAGTTCTTC.

The J gene is TRBJ2-5, the V gene TRBV2, with D possibly matching TRBD1 (5 bases). The germline gives CDR1 SNHLY, CDR2 FYNNEI. V lost 6 bases and J 2 bases, leaving 16 bases between the germline ends. There are 15 residues in the CDR3. CDR3 sequence (DNA): TGTGCCAGCAGGCTCCAGGGTATGAGACAAGAGACCCAGTACTTC. Translated: CASRLQGMRQETQYF.

As for this clone: At the DNA level, this CDR3 is encoded by other sequences in the same sample as well. V is TRBV7-2 and J is TRBJ2-5; TRBD2 is a possible D gene (6 bases). Germline values: CDR1 SGHTA, CDR2 FQGNSA. This CDR3 comprises 14 residues. The germline V and J ends were trimmed by 1 base and 1 base, with 7 bases remaining between them. CDR3 residues: CASSLGGVQETQYF. CDR3 DNA: TGTGCCAGCAGCTTAGGGGGGGTCCAAGAGACCCAGTACTTC.

Here the CDR3 reads CASSLVQPGNSPLHF. DNA for the CDR3: TGTGCCAGCAGCTTAGTTCAACCGGGCAATTCACCCCTCCACTTT. J is TRBJ1-6 and V is TRBV7-2; no reliable D call. Germline values: CDR1 SGHTA, CDR2 FQGNSA. V lost 1 base, J lost 7 bases, and 11 bases lay in between. CDR3 size: 15 residues.

The chain couples TRBV2 to TRBJ2-7; D unresolved. The V end lost 5 bases, the J end lost 1 base, and 9 bases lay between the germline ends. This CDR3 contains 13 residues. Germline lookup yields CDR1 SNHLY and CDR2 FYNNEI. The CDR3 DNA reads as TGTGCCAGCAGTCGGAGAAAATCCTACGAGCAGTACTTC. It specifies CASSRRKSYEQYF.

The gene calls are TRBV6-6 and TRBJ2-7; 7 bases line up with TRBD1. Germline lookup yields CDR1 MNHNY and CDR2 SVGAGI (reference sequence). The CDR3 length is 16 residues. V gave up 7 bases and J gave up 2 bases; unmatched junction bases: 14. The chain's CDR3 is CASTSIGGGATYEQYF. The CDR3 region has the DNA TGTGCCAGCACCTCAATAGGGGGCGGAGCAACCTACGAGCAGTACTTC.

The rearrangement uses TRBV18 and TRBJ2-3, with 7 bases that match TRBD2. With 3 bases clipped from V and 6 bases from J, the junction kept 6 bases outside the gene matches. The CDR3 extends over 14 amino acids. From germline, CDR1 is KGHSH and CDR2 LQKENI. The CDR3 bases are TGTGCCAGCTCACCTGTGCCTAGCGGTGATACGCAGTATTTT. It encodes CASSPVPSGDTQYF.

This sequence joins TRBV28 and TRBJ2-3; TRBD2 agrees at 8 bases. Trimming took 6 bases from V and 8 from J; bases not matched to a gene: 10. This CDR3 is built from 14 residues. In germline, CDR1 is MDHEN, CDR2 SYDVKM. The CDR3 coding sequence is TGTGCCAGCAGGGCGGGGGGAGGCGGCCCTACGCAGTATTTT. Translation gives CASRAGGGGPTQYF.

J is TRBJ1-2 and V is TRBV29-1, with a possible D match to TRBD1 (6 bases). The V end lost 7 bases, the J end lost 2 bases, and 20 bases lay between the germline ends. The CDR3 is 15 residues long. Germline CDR1 SQVTM, CDR2 ANQGSEA. CDR3 sequence reads: CSAPDRITGNYGYTF. DNA of the CDR3: TGCAGCGCCCCTGACCGTATAACAGGGAACTATGGCTACACCTTC.

The chain has TRBV4-3 and TRBJ1-1; tentatively, D is TRBD1 (5 bases). The length of the CDR3 is 15 residues. The V end was cut by 4 bases, the J end by 6 bases, with 18 bases between. Per germline, CDR1 LGHNA and CDR2 YSLEER. The CDR3 DNA reads TGCGCCAGCAGCCTCTCGGAGGGGATACCATCTGAAGCTTTCTTT. Its translation: CASSLSEGIPSEAFF.

The count of this clone is one. This sequence joins TRBV5-4 and TRBJ1-3, with D perhaps TRBD1 (5 bases). The CDR3 contains 16 residues. Trimming stripped 4 bases from V and 4 bases from J, with 18 bases between. Germline V gene data show CDR1 as SGHNT and CDR2 as YYREEE (reference sequence). The CDR3, as DNA: TGTGCCAGCAGCCCCCCATGGGGGGAGGCAGGAAACACCATATATTTT. Translating it yields CASSPPWGEAGNTIYF.

The chain employs TRBV7-9 and TRBJ2-1, with 10 positions matching TRBD2. Germline V gives CDR1 SEHNR, CDR2 FQNEAQ (reference sequence). Trimming at V came to 6 bases and at J to 3 bases, leaving 2 bases not matched to a gene. The CDR3 sequence is 14 residues long. CDR3 sequence (DNA): TGTGCCAGCAGTATAGCGGGGGGCTACAATGAGCAGTTCTTC. Translated, it gives CASSIAGGYNEQFF.